These T cell receptor beta chains were read from a single sample in a study of graft-versus-host responses after intestinal transplantation. Antigen specificity for these receptors is unknown. Libraries were prepared by immunoSEQ multiplex PCR; TCRdb keeps only in-frame clonotypes and omits some of them. This sample yields some 120,000 clones, of which 93% are seen a single time; roughly 1% belongs to the top ten. The sequenced sample was unstimulated CD8+ T cells sorted from spleen or lymph node cells, obtained before transplant. The receptor source for this set is a human donor who was the organ donor for an intestinal transplant. Each CDR3 is given without its conserved first and last residue.

v_call cdr3_aa
TRBV5-6 ASSLTAPLQVQY
TRBV10-1 ASIQPGLAFYEQY
TRBV27 ASSLSGRDTEAF
TRBV30 AWSFGAGGPDEQF
TRBV10-3 AISGDGYNEQF
TRBV6-6 ASSYSAGGDGYT
TRBV5-4 ASSLGLAGGPDTQY
TRBV11-2 ASSLGAPEQF
TRBV19 ASKPLGRSNYGYT
TRBV4-3 ASSQAVQGYEQY
TRBV27 ASSLGGVDEQY
TRBV7-8 ASSLEGDRTHSNQPQH
TRBV27 ASSDRGHFAGELF
TRBV28 ASNPWRAGETQY
TRBV5-1 ASSPLDREPYEQY
TRBV6-6 ASRPMYNEQF
TRBV6-1 ASSERGWAAYGYT
TRBV30 AWSLTGDEQF
TRBV7-9 ASSLAPGGTDTQY
TRBV9 ASSPTEGQNTGELF